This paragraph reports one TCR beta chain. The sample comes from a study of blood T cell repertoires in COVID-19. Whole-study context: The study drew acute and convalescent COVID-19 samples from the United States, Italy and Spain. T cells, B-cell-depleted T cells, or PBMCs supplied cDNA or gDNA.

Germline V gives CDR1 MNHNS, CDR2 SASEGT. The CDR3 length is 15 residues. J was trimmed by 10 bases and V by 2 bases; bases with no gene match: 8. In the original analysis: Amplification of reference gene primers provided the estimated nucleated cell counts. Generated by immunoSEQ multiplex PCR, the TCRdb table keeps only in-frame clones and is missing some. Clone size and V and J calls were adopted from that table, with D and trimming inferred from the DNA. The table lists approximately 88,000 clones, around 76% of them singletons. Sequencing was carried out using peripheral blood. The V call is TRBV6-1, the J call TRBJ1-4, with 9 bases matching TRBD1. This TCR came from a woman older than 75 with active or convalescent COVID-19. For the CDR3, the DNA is TGTGCCAGCAGTGAAAGGGGGACAGGGTTGGGAAAACTGTTTTTT. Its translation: CASSERGTGLGKLFF.